This is a list of T cell receptor beta chains from one sample in a study of blood T cell repertoires in COVID-19. Libraries were prepared by immunoSEQ multiplex PCR; TCRdb keeps only in-frame clonotypes and omits some of them. The sample holds over 350,000 clones, roughly 89% seen once. Source material: peripheral blood. Source of these receptors: a woman in her twenties or thirties with acute or convalescent COVID-19. Both conserved end residues are part of each CDR3. A D gene is named only where the DNA matches it firmly. Only part of the rows carry a size: once, few, many, or a class if the clone is expanded.

clone_size | j_call | d_call | v_call | cdr3_nt | cdr3_aa
. | TRBJ2-1 | . | TRBV24-1 | TGTGCCACCAGTGATTTTGGTCAGGGCTCCTACAATGAGCAGTTCTTC | CATSDFGQGSYNEQFF
. | TRBJ1-1 | TRBD1 | TRBV9 | TGTGCCAGCAGCGGCCGGGACAGTTTGTTCTTCAACACTGAAGCTTTCTTT | CASSGRDSLFFNTEAFF
. | TRBJ2-5 | . | TRBV12-3/TRBV12-4 | TGTGCCAGCAGTTTGGGGGACAAAGAGACCCAGTACTTC | CASSLGDKETQYF
. | TRBJ1-3 | . | TRBV9 | TGTGCCAGCAGCGTTTCCGGAGACACCATATATTTT | CASSVSGDTIYF
many | TRBJ1-6 | . | TRBV30 | TGTGCCTGGATGAAGAGCTCCTATAATTCACCCCTCCACTTT | CAWMKSSYNSPLHF
once | TRBJ2-1 | TRBD2 | TRBV13 | TGTGCCAGCAGCTGGAGCGGGGGGGCCTACAGTGAGCAGTTCTTC | CASSWSGGAYSEQFF
. | TRBJ1-3 | TRBD1 | TRBV9 | TGTGCCAGCAGCGCGGGACAGGGGTACTCTGGAAACACCATATATTTT | CASSAGQGYSGNTIYF
. | TRBJ1-2 | . | TRBV2 | TGTGCCAGCAACCTACAGGGATTCATGAACTATGGCTACACCTTC | CASNLQGFMNYGYTF
. | TRBJ1-2 | . | TRBV6-6 | TGTGCCAGCAGTCTGCCGCGGGGAATTAATGGCTACACCTTC | CASSLPRGINGYTF
. | TRBJ2-7 | . | TRBV13 | TGTGCCAGCAGCTGGGCGAACGAGCAGTACTTC | CASSWANEQYF
. | TRBJ1-2 | . | TRBV7-2 | TGTGCCAGCAGCTTATCGTGGACTTGGAAGTATGGCTACACCTTC | CASSLSWTWKYGYTF
. | TRBJ2-1 | . | TRBV6-2/TRBV6-3 | TGTGCCAGCAGTTACGCCGGCTACAATGAGCAGTTCTTC | CASSYAGYNEQFF
once | TRBJ2-3 | TRBD2 | TRBV5-1 | TGCGCCAGCAGCTTAATGTCTAGCGGGGGGGGCACAGATACGCAGTATTTT | CASSLMSSGGGTDTQYF
once | TRBJ1-1 | TRBD1 | TRBV5-1 | TGCGCCAGCAGGTGGACAGGGGCGGACACTGAAGCTTTCTTT | CASRWTGADTEAFF
. | TRBJ1-2 | TRBD1 | TRBV4-1 | TGCGCCAGCAGCCAAGACGACAGGGCCGGTGGCTACACCTTC | CASSQDDRAGGYTF
. | TRBJ1-2 | . | TRBV7-9 | TGTGCCAGCAGCCCACAACAGACCTATGGCTACACCTTC | CASSPQQTYGYTF
. | TRBJ1-5 | . | TRBV5-5 | TGTGCCAGCAGCTACCGCCCCGGACAGAATCAGCCCCAGCATTTT | CASSYRPGQNQPQHF
. | TRBJ1-5 | . | TRBV30 | TGTGCCTGGGGGCCTGGGGGCCGGGATCAGCCCCAGCATTTT | CAWGPGGRDQPQHF
. | TRBJ2-7 | TRBD1 | TRBV27 | TGTGCCAGCAGTGTTGCAGGGGGCGCCTACGAGCAGTACTTC | CASSVAGGAYEQYF
. | TRBJ2-7 | TRBD2 | TRBV28 | TGTGCCAGCAGTTCCGGGGGACTAGCGGGGGCCTACGAGCAGTACTTC | CASSSGGLAGAYEQYF
. | TRBJ2-3 | . | TRBV30 | TGTGCCTGGGGGCCGGGGGGTACAGGGGGAAGTACAGATACGCAGTATTTT | CAWGPGGTGGSTDTQYF
. | TRBJ2-1 | . | TRBV12-3/TRBV12-4 | TGTGCCAGCAGTCCCCGTGTTTATGAGCAGTTCTTC | CASSPRVYEQFF
. | TRBJ1-2 | . | TRBV5-1 | TGCGCCAGTAGAATCGACTCTGCCTTAGCTAACTATGGCTACACCTTC | CASRIDSALANYGYTF